This T cell receptor (beta chain) was sequenced during a study of CD8 T cells in Susac syndrome. Study summary: At the time their blood was drawn, patients with Susac syndrome were either therapy-naive, on corticosteroids (with some of them also receiving intravenous immunoglobulin), or on intravenous immunoglobulin alone.

Study-wide results and caveats: By the study's own acknowledgment, its TCR sequencing and HLA analysis included relatively few individuals.

The CDR3 consists of 17 residues. The ends lost 4 bases at V and 2 bases at J; junction bases unmatched: 9. As for this clonotype: The antigen remains unidentified.

The authors reverse transcribed roughly 0.5 to 1 ug RNA with random hexamers. MiXCR was run by TCRdb on the immunoSEQ multiplex PCR reads, yielding one entry per CDR3 protein. The sample holds approximately 210,000 distinct CDR3 sequences, less than 95% seen once. This sequence was found in a human donor with Susac syndrome. This rearrangement joins TRBV12-3 or TRBV12-4 to TRBJ2-3; TRBD2 aligns across 10 bases. The sequenced material came from CD4+ T cells from PBMCs. CDR3 in amino acids: CASSWDRTSGDTDTQYF. The CDR3 bases are TGTGCCAGCAGTTGGGATAGGACTAGCGGCGACACAGATACGCAGTATTTT.